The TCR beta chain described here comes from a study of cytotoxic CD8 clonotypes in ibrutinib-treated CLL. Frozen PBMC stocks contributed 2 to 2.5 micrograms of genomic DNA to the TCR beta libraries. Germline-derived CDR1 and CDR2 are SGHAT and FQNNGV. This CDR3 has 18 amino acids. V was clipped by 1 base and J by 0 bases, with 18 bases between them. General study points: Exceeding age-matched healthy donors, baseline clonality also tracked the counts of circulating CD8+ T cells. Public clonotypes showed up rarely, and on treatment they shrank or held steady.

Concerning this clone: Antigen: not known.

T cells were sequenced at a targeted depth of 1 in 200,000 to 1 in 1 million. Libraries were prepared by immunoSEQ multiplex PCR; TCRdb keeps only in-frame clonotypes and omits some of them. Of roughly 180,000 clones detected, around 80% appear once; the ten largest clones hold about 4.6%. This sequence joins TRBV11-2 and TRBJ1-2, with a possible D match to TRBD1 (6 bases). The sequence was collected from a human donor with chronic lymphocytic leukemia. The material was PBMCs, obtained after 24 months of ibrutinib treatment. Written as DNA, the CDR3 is TGTGCCAGCAGCTTAGGCGTCGCGTACAGGGAGTCTAACTATGGCTACACCTTC. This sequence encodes CASSLGVAYRESNYGYTF. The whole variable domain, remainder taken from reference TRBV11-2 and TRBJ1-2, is EAGVAQSPRYKIIEKRQSVAFWCNPISGHATLYWYQQILGQGPKLLIQFQNNGVVDDSQLPKDRFSAERLKGVDSTLKIQPAKLEDSAVYLCASSLGVAYRESNYGYTFGSGTRLTVV.